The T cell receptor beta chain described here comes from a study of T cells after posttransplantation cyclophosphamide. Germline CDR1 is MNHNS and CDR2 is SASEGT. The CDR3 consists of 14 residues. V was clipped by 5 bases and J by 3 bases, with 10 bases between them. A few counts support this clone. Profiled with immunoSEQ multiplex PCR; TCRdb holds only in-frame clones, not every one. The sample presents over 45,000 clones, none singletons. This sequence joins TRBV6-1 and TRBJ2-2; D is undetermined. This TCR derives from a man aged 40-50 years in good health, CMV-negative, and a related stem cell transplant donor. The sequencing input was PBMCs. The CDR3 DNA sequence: TGTGCCAGCAGTTGGGCTTCGGACACCGGGGAGCTGTTTTTT. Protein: CASSWASDTGELFF.